One sample yielded the 26 T cell receptor beta chains listed below, sequenced in a study of blood T cell repertoires in COVID-19 (TCRdb year 2020). Preparation of the library involved the immunoSEQ multiplex PCR assay. TCRdb stores this immuneACCESS table with in-frame sequences only. Part of the clones is absent; in the studies checked, under half of the shortfall reflects unresolved V genes, and no reason is known for the rest. A total of around 220,000 clones appear in this sample, more than 75% of them only once. 1.9% of the sample goes to the ten largest clones. The sample taken for sequencing was peripheral blood. The receptors were gathered from a man between 35 and 55 years old with active or convalescent COVID-19.

This clone has a single count. The V gene is TRBV6-5, the J gene TRBJ2-1, with TRBD1 identical over 10 bases. The CDR3 sequence is 14 residues long. The junction had 8 bases not matched to a gene; V was cut back by 8 bases and J by 7 bases. Germline V CDR1 and CDR2: MNHEY, SVGAGI. CDR3 nucleotides: TGTGCCAGCCGTTCCGGGACAGGGGTGAATGAGCAGTTCTTC. It specifies CASRSGTGVNEQFF.

This clone came up once. CDR3 DNA sequence: TGTGCCAGCAGCTTAGCCTTGAACTATGGCTACACCTTC. Its protein is CASSLALNYGYTF. The rearrangement uses TRBV7-2 and TRBJ1-2; D call uncertain. Deletions cut 0 bases from V and 2 bases from J, with 4 bases between. This CDR3 is built from 13 residues. Germline V gene lookup returns CDR1 SGHTA and CDR2 FQGNSA.

This clone has only one observation. The rearrangement links TRBV27 to TRBJ2-7; weak D call: TRBD1 (5 bases). Trimming left V 0 bases short and J 0 bases short, with 9 bases between. CDR3 size: 15 residues. Germline lookup yields CDR1 MNHEY and CDR2 SMNVEV (reference sequence). The DNA of the CDR3 is TGTGCCAGCAGTTTATCCGACAGTTACTCCTACGAGCAGTACTTC. Translation gives CASSLSDSYSYEQYF.

This clone was detected only once. V is TRBV9 and J is TRBJ1-3, with 8 bases that match TRBD1. The trim removed 0 bases at V and 4 bases at J, leaving 15 bases unmatched. Germline V gene lookup returns CDR1 SGDLS and CDR2 YYNGEE. This CDR3 contains 19 residues. CDR3 sequence (DNA): TGTGCCAGCAGCGTAGAGCAGGGACAGGCTCCAAGGAAAGGAAACACCATATATTTT. Protein sequence: CASSVEQGQAPRKGNTIYF.

The rearrangement uses TRBV19 and TRBJ2-1, with D possibly being TRBD2 (5 bases). Trimming removed 5 bases at V and 2 bases at J, with 13 bases between. Germline V lookup: CDR1 LNHDA, CDR2 SQIVND (reference sequence). The CDR3 covers 15 residues. CDR3 amino acids: CASSPRTGTYNEQFF. CDR3 coding DNA: TGTGCCAGTAGTCCCCGGACGGGGACCTACAATGAGCAGTTCTTC.

This sequence joins TRBV5-1 and TRBJ2-7; D might be TRBD1 (5 bases). There are 13 residues in the CDR3. CDR1 and CDR2 (germline): SGHRS, YFSETQ. V was pared by 0 bases and J by 4 bases, with 8 bases between. In nucleotides, the CDR3 is TGCGCCAGCAGCTTGGGAAAGGGGTACGAGCAGTACTTC. As protein: CASSLGKGYEQYF.

This clone is a singleton in its sample. The chain couples TRBV9 to TRBJ2-1; TRBD2 matches at 9 bases. Germline CDR1 SGDLS, CDR2 YYNGEE. The CDR3 extends over 15 amino acids. After removal of 1 base from V and 7 bases from J, the junction contained 6 bases not matched to a gene. DNA of the CDR3: TGTGCCAGCAGCGTATTACAGCGGGGGGCAAATGAGCAGTTCTTC. The encoded protein is CASSVLQRGANEQFF.

This clone occurred a few times. The chain recombines TRBV4-1 with TRBJ1-6; 9 nucleotides match TRBD1. J was trimmed by 7 bases and V by 3 bases; bases with no gene match: 7. Germline values: CDR1 MGHRA, CDR2 YSYEKL. CDR3 size: 16 residues. The CDR3 coding sequence is TGCGCCAGCAGCCACCCTGGACAGGGGCCGAATTCACCCCTCCACTTT. Translation: CASSHPGQGPNSPLHF.

The chain links TRBV5-4 to TRBJ2-5; 8 bases map to TRBD2. The J segment lost 5 bases and the V segment lost 0 bases, leaving 3 bases of the junction unmatched. The CDR3 contains 14 residues. Germline V gives CDR1 SGHNT, CDR2 YYREEE (reference sequence). The CDR3 DNA is TGTGCCAGCAGCTTGGCCGGGGGGGTGGAGACCCAGTACTTC. This encodes CASSLAGGVETQYF. Full variable domain (missing parts from reference TRBV5-4 and TRBJ2-5): ETGVTQSPTHLIKTRGQQVTLRCSSQSGHNTVSWYQQALGQGPQFIFQYYREEENGRGNFPPRFSGLQFPNYSSELNVNALELDDSALYLCASSLAGGVETQYFGPGTRLLVL.

The rearrangement joins TRBV27 to TRBJ2-5; 9 bases agree with TRBD1. The J segment lost 9 bases and the V segment lost 6 bases, leaving 14 bases of the junction unmatched. This CDR3 has 15 amino acids. The germline V gene has CDR1 MNHEY and CDR2 SMNVEV (reference sequence). CDR3: CASSPQGAGVVSQYF. CDR3 coding DNA: TGTGCCAGCAGCCCACAGGGGGCTGGGGTCGTTTCCCAGTACTTC.

The rearrangement links TRBV28 to TRBJ1-3; D unresolved. The germline gives CDR1 MDHEN, CDR2 SYDVKM. The CDR3 loop spans 14 amino acids. The germline V and J ends were trimmed by 2 bases and 2 bases, with 7 bases remaining between them. CDR3 protein: CASSLGRTGNTIYF. The CDR3 DNA reads TGTGCCAGCAGTTTAGGCAGGACTGGAAACACCATATATTTT.

V usage is TRBV30 and J usage is TRBJ1-2; the match to TRBD1 covers 12 bases. The CDR3 runs 16 residues. Germline CDR1 GTSNPN, CDR2 SVGIG (reference sequence). V shed 5 bases, J shed 3 bases, and the junction held 10 bases outside the gene matches. The CDR3 is CAWRSRDRGLDYGYTF. Written as DNA, the CDR3 is TGTGCCTGGCGAAGCCGGGACAGGGGGCTAGACTATGGCTACACCTTC.

In its sample, this clone was seen once. This chain connects TRBV19 to TRBJ1-5, with TRBD1 matching 12 bases. CDR3 length equals 17 residues. Trimming at V came to 9 bases and at J to 0 bases, leaving 9 bases not matched to a gene. Looked up from germline, CDR1 is LNHDA and CDR2 is SQIVND (reference sequence). Written as DNA, the CDR3 is TGTGCCAGCAACCCGGGACAGGGGGCGAATAGCAATCAGCCCCAGCATTTT. This codes for CASNPGQGANSNQPQHF.

The chain has TRBV27 and TRBJ2-7; 8 bases agree with TRBD1. J gave up 5 bases and V 5 bases, and 8 bases lay outside the gene matches. The CDR3 consists of 14 residues. CDR1 and CDR2 (germline): MNHEY, SMNVEV (reference sequence). DNA of the CDR3: TGTGCCAGCAGTACAGGGGGTAGCTGGAACGAGCAGTACTTC. It codes for CASSTGGSWNEQYF.

V is TRBV18 and J is TRBJ1-3; TRBD1 might be the D (6 bases). With 6 bases removed from V and 1 base from J, the gap between germline ends came to 16 bases. This CDR3 is 16 amino acids long. Germline CDR1 reads KGHSH; CDR2 reads LQKENI. CDR3 bases: TGTGCCAGCTCCGACCTCCTTACAGGGTCTGGAAACACCATATATTTT. Translating it yields CASSDLLTGSGNTIYF.

This chain connects TRBV6-5 to TRBJ1-5, with D unresolved. The CDR3 has 13 amino acids. The germline CDR1 and CDR2 sequences are MNHEY and SVGAGI. Trimming took 0 bases from V and 6 from J, leaving 6 bases between them. In DNA form, the CDR3 reads TGTGCCAGCAGTTACTCGCGGGTTCAGCCCCAGCATTTT. Amino acids: CASSYSRVQPQHF.

V gene TRBV7-8 combines with J gene TRBJ1-1; D is uncertain. Trimming shortened V by 1 base and J by 1 base, and 16 bases separated the two germline ends. CDR1 is SGHVS and CDR2 is FQNEAQ in the germline V gene. The CDR3 is 17 amino acids. CDR3 bases: TGTGCCAGCAGCTTAGTTGCCCCTCTGACACCGAACACTGAAGCTTTCTTT. It is translated as CASSLVAPLTPNTEAFF.

This chain links TRBV7-9 with TRBJ1-6, with D possibly being TRBD1 (5 bases). Germline-derived CDR1 and CDR2 are SEHNR and FQNEAQ (reference sequence). The length of the CDR3 is 13 residues. V lost 7 bases, J lost 10 bases, and 14 bases lay in between. The CDR3 sequence is CASTPGGGSPLHF. DNA of the CDR3: TGTGCCAGCACCCCCGGGGGGGGATCACCCCTCCACTTT. Variable domain in full (rest from reference TRBV7-9 and TRBJ1-6): DTGVSQNPRHKITKRGQNVTFRCDPISEHNRLYWYRQTLGQGPEFLTYFQNEAQLEKSRLLSDRFSAERPKGSFSTLEIQRTEQGDSAMYLCASTPGGGSPLHFGNGTRLTVT.

V gene TRBV12-5 combines with J gene TRBJ2-2, with D unclear. Per germline, CDR1 LGHNT and CDR2 FRNRAP. The V gene lost 3 bases and the J gene lost 4 bases, with 3 bases spanning the gap. The CDR3 has 12 amino acids. The CDR3 is CASGFSTGELFF. CDR3 in DNA: TGTGCTAGTGGTTTTAGCACCGGGGAGCTGTTTTTT.

The chain is built from TRBV30 and TRBJ1-1; TRBD1 agrees at 7 bases. Germline-derived CDR1 and CDR2 are GTSNPN and SVGIG (reference sequence). The CDR3 length is 16 residues. V was clipped by 0 bases and J by 1 base; unmatched bases: 8. CDR3 sequence (DNA): TGTGCCTGGAGTGTTACAGGGGCTCGATCGAACACTGAAGCTTTCTTT. This sequence encodes CAWSVTGARSNTEAFF.

The CDR3 sequence is CASSFSVSTEAFF. CDR3 bases: TGTGCCAGCAGTTTCTCAGTAAGCACTGAAGCTTTCTTT. The rearrangement links TRBV6-1 to TRBJ1-1, with unresolved D. V was trimmed by 5 bases and J by 4 bases, leaving 11 bases between them. CDR1 MNHNS and CDR2 SASEGT come from the germline V gene. There are 13 residues in the CDR3.

This clone has just one count. At one end, the junction sequence differs from germline, possibly due to a read error. This sequence joins TRBV25-1 and TRBJ1-1; no firm D call. There are 9 residues in the CDR3. Germline CDR1 is MGHDK and CDR2 is SYGVNS. The CDR3 here is CASSEPPSF. The CDR3 region has the DNA TGTGCCAGCAGTGAACCCCCGAGTTTT. Full variable domain (remainder filled in from reference TRBV25-1 and TRBJ1-1): EADIYQTPRYLVIGTGKKITLECSQTMGHDKMYWYQQDPGMELHLIHYSYGVNSTEKGDLSSESTVSRIRTEHFPLTLESARPSHTSQYLCASSEPPSFGQGTRLTVV.

This clone has more than one count but fewer than ten. This rearrangement joins TRBV28 to TRBJ1-5, with D maybe TRBD1 (6 bases). This CDR3 is 15 amino acids long. V lost 6 bases to trimming and J lost 4 bases, with 16 bases between them. Germline CDR1 reads MDHEN; CDR2 reads SYDVKM. CDR3 in amino acids: CASRLQGLGNQPQHF. The CDR3 DNA sequence: TGTGCCAGCAGGTTACAGGGTCTCGGAAATCAGCCCCAGCATTTT.

This clone was found once. One end of the junction does not line up with germline, which may come from a read error. This chain links TRBV7-7 with TRBJ2-1; D is unclear. The CDR3 contains 15 residues. Germline V CDR1 and CDR2: SSHAT, FNYEAQ (reference sequence). In DNA, the CDR3 is TGTGCTAGCAGCTACACGAGAAGCGCCTACAATGAGCAGTTCTTC. The encoded protein is CASSYTRSAYNEQFF.

J is TRBJ2-2 and V is TRBV11-1; 10 positions match TRBD1. The J segment lost 7 bases and the V segment lost 6 bases, leaving 8 bases of the junction unmatched. Germline values: CDR1 SGHAT, CDR2 FQDESV (reference sequence). This CDR3 spans 15 amino acids. CDR3 sequence (DNA): TGTGCCAGCAGGTGGGACAGGGGCGTTGTCGGGGAGCTGTTTTTT. Its protein product is CASRWDRGVVGELFF.

The gene calls are TRBV10-2 and TRBJ2-1, with 13 bases identical to TRBD2. Germline CDR1 is WSHSY and CDR2 is SAAADI. The V and J ends lost 8 bases and 5 bases, in that order; junction bases with no gene match: 12. The CDR3 sequence is 17 residues long. The CDR3 sequence is CASLRTSGRNLNNEQFF. Here the CDR3 DNA reads TGCGCCAGCCTGAGGACTAGCGGGAGAAATCTGAACAATGAGCAGTTCTTC.